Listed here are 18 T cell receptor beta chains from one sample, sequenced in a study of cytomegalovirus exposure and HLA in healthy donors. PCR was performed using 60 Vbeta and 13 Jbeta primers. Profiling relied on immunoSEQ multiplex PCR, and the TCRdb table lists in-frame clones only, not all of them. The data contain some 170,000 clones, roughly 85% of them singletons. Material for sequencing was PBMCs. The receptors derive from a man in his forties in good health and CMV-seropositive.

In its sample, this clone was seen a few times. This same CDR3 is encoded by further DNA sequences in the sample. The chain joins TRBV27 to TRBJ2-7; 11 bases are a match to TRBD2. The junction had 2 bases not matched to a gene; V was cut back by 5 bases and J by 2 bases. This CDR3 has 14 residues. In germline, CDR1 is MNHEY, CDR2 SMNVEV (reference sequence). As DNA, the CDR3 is TGTGCCAGCAGTCTACTAGCGGGAGCCTACGAGCAGTACTTC. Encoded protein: CASSLLAGAYEQYF.

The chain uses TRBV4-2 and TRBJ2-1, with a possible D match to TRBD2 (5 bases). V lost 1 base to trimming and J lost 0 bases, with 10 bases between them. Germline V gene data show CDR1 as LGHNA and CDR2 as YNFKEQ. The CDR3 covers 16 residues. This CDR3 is CASSQVVAYSYNEQFF. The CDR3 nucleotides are TGTGCCAGCAGCCAAGTCGTAGCGTACTCCTACAATGAGCAGTTCTTC.

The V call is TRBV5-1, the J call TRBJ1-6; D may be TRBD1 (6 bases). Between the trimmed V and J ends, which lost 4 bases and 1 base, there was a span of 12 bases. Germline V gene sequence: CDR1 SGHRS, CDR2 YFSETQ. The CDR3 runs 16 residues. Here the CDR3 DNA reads TGCGCCAGCAGCAACAGGGAAGTGTCCTATAATTCACCCCTCCACTTT. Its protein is CASSNREVSYNSPLHF. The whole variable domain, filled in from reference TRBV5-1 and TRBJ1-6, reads KAGVTQTPRYLIKTRGQQVTLSCSPISGHRSVSWYQQTPGQGLQFLFEYFSETQRNKGNFPGRFSGRQFSNSRSEMNVSTLELGDSALYLCASSNREVSYNSPLHFGNGTRLTVT.

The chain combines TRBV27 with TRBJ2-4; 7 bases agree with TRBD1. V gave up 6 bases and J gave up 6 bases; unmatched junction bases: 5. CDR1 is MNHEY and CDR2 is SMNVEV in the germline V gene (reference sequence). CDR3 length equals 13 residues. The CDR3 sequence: CASSWGTANIQYF. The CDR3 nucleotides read TGTGCCAGCAGCTGGGGGACAGCAAACATTCAGTACTTC.

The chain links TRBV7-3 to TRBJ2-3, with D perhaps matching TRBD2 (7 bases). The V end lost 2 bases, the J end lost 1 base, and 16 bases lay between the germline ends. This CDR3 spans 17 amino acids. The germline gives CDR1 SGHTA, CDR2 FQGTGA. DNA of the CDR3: TGTGCCAGCAGCTTAGTTTTTGGGGGGGCCGGCACAGATACGCAGTATTTT. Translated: CASSLVFGGAGTDTQYF. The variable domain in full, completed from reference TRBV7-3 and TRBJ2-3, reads GAGVSQTPSNKVTEKGKYVELRCDPISGHTALYWYRQSLGQGPEFLIYFQGTGAADDSGLPNDRFFAVRPEGSVSTLKIQRTERGDSAVYLCASSLVFGGAGTDTQYFGPGTRLTVL.

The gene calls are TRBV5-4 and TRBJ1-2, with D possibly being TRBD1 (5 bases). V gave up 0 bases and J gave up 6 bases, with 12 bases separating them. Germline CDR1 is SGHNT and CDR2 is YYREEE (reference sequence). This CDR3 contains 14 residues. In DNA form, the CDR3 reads TGTGCCAGCAGCTTGGGGCGGGGGACGGATGGCTACACCTTC. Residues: CASSLGRGTDGYTF.

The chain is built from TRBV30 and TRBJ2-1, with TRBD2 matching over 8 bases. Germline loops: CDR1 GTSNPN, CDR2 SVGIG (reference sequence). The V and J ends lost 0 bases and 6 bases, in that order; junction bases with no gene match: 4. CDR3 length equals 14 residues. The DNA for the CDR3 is TGTGCCTGGAGTGTAAAGGCGGGGGGCAATGAGCAGTTCTTC. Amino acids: CAWSVKAGGNEQFF.

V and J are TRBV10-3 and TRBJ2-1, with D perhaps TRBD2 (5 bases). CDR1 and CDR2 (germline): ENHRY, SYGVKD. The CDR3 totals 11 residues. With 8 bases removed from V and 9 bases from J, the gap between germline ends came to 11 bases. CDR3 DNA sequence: TGTGCCATCTCGAGGGAACTTGAGCAGTTCTTC. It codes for CAISRELEQFF.

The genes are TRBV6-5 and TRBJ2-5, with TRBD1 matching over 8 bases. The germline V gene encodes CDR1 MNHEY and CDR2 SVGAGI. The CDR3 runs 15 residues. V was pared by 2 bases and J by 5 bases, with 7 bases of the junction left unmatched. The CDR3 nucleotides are TGTGCCAGCAGTTACGGACAGGGACGTAGCGAGACCCAGTACTTC. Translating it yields CASSYGQGRSETQYF.

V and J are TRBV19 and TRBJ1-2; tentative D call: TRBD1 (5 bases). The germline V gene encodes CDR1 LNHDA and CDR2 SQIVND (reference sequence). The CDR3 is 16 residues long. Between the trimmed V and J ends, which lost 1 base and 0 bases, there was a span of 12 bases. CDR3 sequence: CASSIAATATNYGYTF. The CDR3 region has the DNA TGTGCCAGTAGTATAGCGGCGACAGCTACTAACTATGGCTACACCTTC.

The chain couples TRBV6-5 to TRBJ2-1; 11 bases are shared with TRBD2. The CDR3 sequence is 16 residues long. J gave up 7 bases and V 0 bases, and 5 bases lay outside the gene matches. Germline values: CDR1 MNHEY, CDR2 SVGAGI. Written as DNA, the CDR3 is TGTGCCAGCAGTTACTCTACCGGGACTAGCGGTAATGAGCAGTTCTTC. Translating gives CASSYSTGTSGNEQFF.

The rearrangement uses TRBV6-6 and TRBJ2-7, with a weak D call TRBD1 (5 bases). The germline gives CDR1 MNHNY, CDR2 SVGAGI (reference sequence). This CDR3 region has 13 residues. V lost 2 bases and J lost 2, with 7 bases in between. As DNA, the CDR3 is TGTGCCAGCAGTTACCAGGGCCCCTACGAGCAGTACTTC. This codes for CASSYQGPYEQYF.

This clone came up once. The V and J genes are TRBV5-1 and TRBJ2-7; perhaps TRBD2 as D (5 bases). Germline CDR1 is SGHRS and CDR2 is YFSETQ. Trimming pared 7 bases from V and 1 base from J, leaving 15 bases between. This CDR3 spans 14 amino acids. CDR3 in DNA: TGCGCCAGCGCGGAGGCATCTCCGTCCTACGAGCAGTACTTC. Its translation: CASAEASPSYEQYF.

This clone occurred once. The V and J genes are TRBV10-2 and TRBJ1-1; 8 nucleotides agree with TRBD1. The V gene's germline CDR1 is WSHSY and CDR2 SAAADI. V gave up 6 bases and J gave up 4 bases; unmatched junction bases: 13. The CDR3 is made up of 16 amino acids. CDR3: CASREAGGAWVTEAFF. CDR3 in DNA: TGCGCCAGCAGGGAGGCAGGGGGCGCTTGGGTCACTGAAGCTTTCTTT.

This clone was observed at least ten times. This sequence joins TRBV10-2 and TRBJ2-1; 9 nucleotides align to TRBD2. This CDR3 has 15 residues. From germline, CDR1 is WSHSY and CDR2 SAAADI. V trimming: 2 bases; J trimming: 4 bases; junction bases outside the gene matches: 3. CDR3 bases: TGCGCCAGCAGTGAGGAGACTAGCGGTTACAATGAGCAGTTCTTC. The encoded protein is CASSEETSGYNEQFF.

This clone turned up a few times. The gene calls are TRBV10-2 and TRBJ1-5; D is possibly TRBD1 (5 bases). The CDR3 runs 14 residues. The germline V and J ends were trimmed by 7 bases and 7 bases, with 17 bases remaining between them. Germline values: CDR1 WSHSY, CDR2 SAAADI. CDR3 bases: TGCGCCAGCAAGGCCCGGGGGGGGGACCAGCCCCAGCATTTT. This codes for CASKARGGDQPQHF.

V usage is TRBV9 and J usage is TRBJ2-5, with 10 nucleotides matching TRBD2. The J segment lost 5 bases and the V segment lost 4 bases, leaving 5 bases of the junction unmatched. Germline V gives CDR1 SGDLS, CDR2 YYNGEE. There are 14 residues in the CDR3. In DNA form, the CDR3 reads TGTGCCAGCAGCCAGAATAGCGGGAGGGAGACCCAGTACTTC. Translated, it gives CASSQNSGRETQYF.

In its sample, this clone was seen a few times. The DNA for the CDR3 is TGTGCCACAGGACTAGCGGATATGGTGAGCACAGATACGCAGTATTTT. The encoded protein is CATGLADMVSTDTQYF. V gene TRBV28 combines with J gene TRBJ2-3; 10 positions agree with TRBD2. Looked up from germline, CDR1 is MDHEN and CDR2 is SYDVKM. This CDR3 spans 16 amino acids. V was pared by 10 bases and J by 0 bases, with 10 bases of the junction left unmatched.